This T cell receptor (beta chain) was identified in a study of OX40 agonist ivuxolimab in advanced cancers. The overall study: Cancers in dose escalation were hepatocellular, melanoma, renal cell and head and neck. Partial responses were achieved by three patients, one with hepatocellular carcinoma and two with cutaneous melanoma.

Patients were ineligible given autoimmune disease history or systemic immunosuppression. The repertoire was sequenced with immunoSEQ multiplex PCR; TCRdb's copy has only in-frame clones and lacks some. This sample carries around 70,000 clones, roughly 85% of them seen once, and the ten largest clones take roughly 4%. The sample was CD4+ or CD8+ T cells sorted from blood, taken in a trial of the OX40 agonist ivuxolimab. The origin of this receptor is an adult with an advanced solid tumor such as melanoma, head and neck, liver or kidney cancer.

The CDR3, as DNA: TGTGCCAGCAGCCCACAAGGAGGTCGTTCCGAGCAGTACTTC. It encodes CASSPQGGRSEQYF. The rearrangement uses TRBV7-2 and TRBJ2-7, with D possibly TRBD2 on 5 matching bases. Germline V CDR1 and CDR2: SGHTA, FQGNSA. V gave up 5 bases and J gave up 6 bases, with 17 bases separating them. This CDR3 comprises 14 residues.